These 9 T cell receptor beta chains came from one sample sequenced in a study of OX40 agonist ivuxolimab in advanced cancers. Libraries were prepared by immunoSEQ multiplex PCR; TCRdb keeps only in-frame clonotypes and omits some of them. Here the sample spans about 60,000 clones, 75% to 90% being singletons. The input for sequencing was CD4+ or CD8+ T cells sorted from blood, taken in a trial of the OX40 agonist ivuxolimab. Receptors originate from an adult with an advanced solid tumor such as melanoma, head and neck, liver or kidney cancer.

The gene calls are TRBV5-6 and TRBJ1-1; maybe TRBD1 (5 bases). The CDR3 has 17 amino acids. V lost 1 base, J lost 3 bases, and 19 bases lay in between. In germline, CDR1 is SGHDT, CDR2 YYEEEE. The CDR3 DNA follows: TGTGCCAGCAGCTTGTTAATGGGGACGGCCCCTGACACTGAAGCTTTCTTT. This sequence encodes CASSLLMGTAPDTEAFF.

The chain employs TRBV19 and TRBJ2-1; the D call may be TRBD1 or TRBD2 (6 bases each). In germline, CDR1 is LNHDA, CDR2 SQIVND (reference sequence). This CDR3 has 16 residues. V was shortened by 0 bases and J by 0 bases, with 9 bases between the two germline ends. The CDR3 DNA is TGTGCCAGTAGTATAGATAGGGGGGTCTCCTACAATGAGCAGTTCTTC. Translated: CASSIDRGVSYNEQFF.

The CDR3 sequence is CASSFWTGGVNDNEQFF. The CDR3 DNA reads as TGCGCCAGCAGTTTCTGGACAGGGGGAGTTAACGACAATGAGCAGTTCTTC. The chain employs TRBV10-2 and TRBJ2-1; 10 bases match TRBD1. This CDR3 contains 17 residues. CDR1 and CDR2 (germline): WSHSY, SAAADI. The trim removed 5 bases at V and 5 bases at J, leaving 12 bases unmatched.

The genes are TRBV6-1 and TRBJ2-7; tentative D call: TRBD1 (5 bases). V was cut by 2 bases and J by 3 bases, with 14 bases left in between. The CDR3 runs to 15 residues. Germline V lookup: CDR1 MNHNS, CDR2 SASEGT. Written as DNA, the CDR3 is TGTGCCAGCAGTGAACCGGACAATGTAAACTACGAGCAGTACTTC. Encoded protein: CASSEPDNVNYEQYF.

The V gene is TRBV28, the J gene TRBJ1-3; no clear D. The germline CDR1 and CDR2 sequences are MDHEN and SYDVKM. V was trimmed by 7 bases and J by 0 bases, leaving 25 bases between them. This CDR3 contains 19 residues. The DNA for the CDR3 is TGTGCCAGCAACAATAGGAAGGGAAAAAGTGGGAGCTCTGGAAACACCATATATTTT. Residues: CASNNRKGKSGSSGNTIYF.

The chain couples TRBV19 to TRBJ1-6; 9 nucleotides match TRBD1. V trimming: 5 bases; J trimming: 8 bases; junction bases outside the gene matches: 10. Germline lookup yields CDR1 LNHDA and CDR2 SQIVND (reference sequence). The length of the CDR3 is 16 residues. The CDR3 region has the DNA TGTGCCAGTAGTCAAGAACCGGGACAGGGATATTCACCCCTCCACTTT. It codes for CASSQEPGQGYSPLHF. The entire variable domain, with the rest obtained from reference TRBV19 and TRBJ1-6, is as follows: DGGITQSPKYLFRKEGQNVTLSCEQNLNHDAMYWYRQDPGQGLRLIYYSQIVNDFQKGDIAEGYSVSREKKESFPLTVTSAQKNPTAFYLCASSQEPGQGYSPLHFGNGTRLTVT.

The rearrangement joins TRBV13 to TRBJ1-5; maybe TRBD1 (6 bases). Per germline, CDR1 PRHDT and CDR2 FYEKMQ (reference sequence). Trimming removed 5 bases from V and 10 bases from J, with 12 bases in between. The CDR3 extends over 12 amino acids. CDR3 sequence reads: CASSLQGSPQHF. For the CDR3, the DNA is TGTGCCAGCAGCCTCCAGGGGTCACCCCAGCATTTT.

The chain couples TRBV6-5 to TRBJ2-7, with 7 bases aligning to TRBD1. The V and J ends lost 0 bases and 2 bases, in that order; junction bases with no gene match: 7. Germline V lookup: CDR1 MNHEY, CDR2 SVGAGI. CDR3 length: 16 amino acids. The CDR3 here is CASSYSPRQGTYEQYF. The CDR3 nucleotides are TGTGCCAGCAGTTACTCTCCCCGACAGGGCACCTACGAGCAGTACTTC.

This chain links TRBV19 with TRBJ1-1; no firm D call. CDR3 length: 14 amino acids. V lost 6 bases to trimming and J lost 0 bases, with 11 bases between them. Germline CDR1 is LNHDA and CDR2 is SQIVND (reference sequence). CDR3 in amino acids: CASRGYSLNTEAFF. The CDR3 DNA sequence: TGTGCCAGTAGAGGGTACAGTTTGAACACTGAAGCTTTCTTT.